Described below is a single T cell receptor (beta chain) sequence and its context. Its specificity is unknown. The data are from a study of shared clonotypes between healthy human individuals. The overall study: Aged 18 to 49, the donors were two women and three men. Overall study results and limits: Naive CD4 clonotypes overlapped across a few donors at around 4.7%.

Sequencing was performed with immunoSEQ multiplex PCR; in TCRdb, only in-frame clones are kept and a portion is missing. The table shows about 2.4 million clones, with roughly nine tenths occurring only once. Between the trimmed V and J ends, which lost 2 bases and 3 bases, there was a span of 3 bases. The CDR3 length is 12 residues. Germline CDR1 and CDR2: MNHNS and SASEGT. Donors had no recently reported acute infections or vaccinations and were HIV-negative. The receptor was derived from a man between 18 and 29 years old in good health. Material for sequencing was naive CD4+ T cells sorted from blood. The sample's subset: CD45RA+ positively selected. The chain recombines TRBV6-1 with TRBJ2-3; D is ambiguous. CDR3 residues: CASSEITDTQYF. The DNA of the CDR3 is TGTGCCAGCAGTGAAATTACAGATACGCAGTATTTT.